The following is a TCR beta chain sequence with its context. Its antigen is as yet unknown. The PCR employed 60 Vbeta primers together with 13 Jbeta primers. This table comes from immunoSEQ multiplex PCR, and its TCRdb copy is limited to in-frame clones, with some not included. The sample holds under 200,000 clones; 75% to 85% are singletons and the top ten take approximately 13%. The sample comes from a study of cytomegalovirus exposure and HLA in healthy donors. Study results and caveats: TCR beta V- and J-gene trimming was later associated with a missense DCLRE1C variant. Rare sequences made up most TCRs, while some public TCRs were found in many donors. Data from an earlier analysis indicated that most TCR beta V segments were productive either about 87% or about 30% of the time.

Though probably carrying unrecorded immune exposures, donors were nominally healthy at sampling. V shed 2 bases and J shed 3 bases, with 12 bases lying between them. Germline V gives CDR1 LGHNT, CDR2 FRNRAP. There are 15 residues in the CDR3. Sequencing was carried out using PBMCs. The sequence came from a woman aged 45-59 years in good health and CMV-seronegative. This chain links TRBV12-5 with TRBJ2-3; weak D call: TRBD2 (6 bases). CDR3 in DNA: TGTGCTAGTGGTTTGTTTGGCGGGGCGACAGATACGCAGTATTTT. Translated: CASGLFGGATDTQYF.